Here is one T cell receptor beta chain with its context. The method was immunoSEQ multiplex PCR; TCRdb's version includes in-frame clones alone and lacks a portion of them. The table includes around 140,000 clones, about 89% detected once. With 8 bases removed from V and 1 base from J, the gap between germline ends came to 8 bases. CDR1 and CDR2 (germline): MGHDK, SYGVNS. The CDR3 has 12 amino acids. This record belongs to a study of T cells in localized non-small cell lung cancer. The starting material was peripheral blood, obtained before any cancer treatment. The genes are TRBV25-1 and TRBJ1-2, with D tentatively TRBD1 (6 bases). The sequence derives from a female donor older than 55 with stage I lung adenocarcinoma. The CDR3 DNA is TGTGCCAGCGCAGGGGTTAACTATGGCTACACCTTC. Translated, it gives CASAGVNYGYTF.